The clone carrying this TCR beta chain was seen a few times. The antigen is undetermined. Nominally healthy donors were sampled, though unrecorded immune exposures were likely. Primers for the PCR totalled 60 Vbeta and 13 Jbeta. The repertoire was sequenced with immunoSEQ multiplex PCR; TCRdb's copy has only in-frame clones and lacks some. The sample comprises about 130,000 clones, roughly 78% of which are singletons, and about 4.3% rests with the top ten. This sample was included in a study of cytomegalovirus exposure and HLA in healthy donors. Whole-study results and caveats: Based on reports, TCR beta sequences accurately predicted HLA-A and HLA-B alleles for most subjects. As a later analysis revealed, most CMV-associated TCR beta chains appeared HLA-restricted. Later work found that TCR association rates differed between HLA loci; DRB1 had the most and HLA-C the fewest.

Source material: PBMCs. This clonotype was sampled from a man in his thirties or forties in good health.

CDR3 residues: CASSLASGELNIQYF. CDR3 coding DNA: TGCGCCAGCAGCTTGGCTAGCGGGGAACTAAACATTCAGTACTTC. The chain combines TRBV5-1 with TRBJ2-4, with 9 bases that match TRBD2. The CDR3 is 15 amino acids. V shed 0 bases and J 6 bases; nucleotides not matched to a gene: 4. Looked up from germline, CDR1 is SGHRS and CDR2 is YFSETQ.